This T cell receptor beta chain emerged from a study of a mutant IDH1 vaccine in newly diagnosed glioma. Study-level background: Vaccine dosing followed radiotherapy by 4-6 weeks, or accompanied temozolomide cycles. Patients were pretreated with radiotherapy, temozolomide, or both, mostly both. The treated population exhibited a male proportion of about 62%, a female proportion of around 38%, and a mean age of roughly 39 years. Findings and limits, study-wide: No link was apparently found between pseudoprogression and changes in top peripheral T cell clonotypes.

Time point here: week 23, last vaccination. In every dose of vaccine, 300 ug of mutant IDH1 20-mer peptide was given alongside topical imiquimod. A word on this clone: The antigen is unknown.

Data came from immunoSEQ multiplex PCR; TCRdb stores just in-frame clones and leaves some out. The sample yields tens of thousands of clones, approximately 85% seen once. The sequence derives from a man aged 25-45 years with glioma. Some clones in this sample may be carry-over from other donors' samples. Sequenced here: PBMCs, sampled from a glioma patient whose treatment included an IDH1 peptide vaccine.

The CDR3 region has the DNA TGTGCCAGCAGTGAAGGGGGACAACAAGAGACCCAGTACTTC. This sequence encodes CASSEGGQQETQYF. V usage is TRBV6-1 and J usage is TRBJ2-5, with TRBD1 as a possible D gene (6 bases). Trimming removed 1 base from V and 2 bases from J, with 8 bases in between. Germline V lookup: CDR1 MNHNS, CDR2 SASEGT. CDR3 size: 14 residues.